This T cell receptor beta chain was identified in a study of T cell changes during pregnancy in multiple sclerosis. The data were produced by immunoSEQ multiplex PCR, yet TCRdb's version contains in-frame clones alone and is incomplete. The profile shows some 60,000 clones, around 90% of them singletons. The sequence derives from a female donor with multiple sclerosis, enrolled in a pregnancy study. This sample comprised peripheral blood, obtained in the second trimester of pregnancy.

CDR3 coding DNA: TGCGCCAGCAGCCAAGATTTGTTTTTGGGACAGGCCCCTCAGCCCCAGCATTTT. This sequence encodes CASSQDLFLGQAPQPQHF. The chain recombines TRBV4-3 with TRBJ1-5; 8 bases match TRBD1. V lost 0 bases and J lost 6; bases outside the gene matches: 13. There are 18 residues in the CDR3. Per the germline V gene, CDR1 is LGHNA and CDR2 is YSLEER.